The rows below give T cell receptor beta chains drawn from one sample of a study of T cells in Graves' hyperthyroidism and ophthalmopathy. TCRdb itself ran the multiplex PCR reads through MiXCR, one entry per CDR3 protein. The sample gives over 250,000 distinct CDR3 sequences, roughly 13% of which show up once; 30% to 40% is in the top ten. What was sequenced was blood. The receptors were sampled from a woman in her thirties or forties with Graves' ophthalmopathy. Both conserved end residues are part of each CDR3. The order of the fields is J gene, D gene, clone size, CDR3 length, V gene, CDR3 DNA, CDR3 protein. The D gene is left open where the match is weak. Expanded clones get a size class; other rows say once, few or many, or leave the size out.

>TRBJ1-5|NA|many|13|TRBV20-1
TGCAGTGCTAGAGACGGTGGCAATCAGCCCCAGCATTTT
CSARDGGNQPQHF
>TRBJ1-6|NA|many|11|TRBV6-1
TGTGCCAGCAGTGACCGTCGTCAACTCCACTTT
CASSDRRQLHF
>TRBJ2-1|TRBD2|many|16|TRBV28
TGTGCCAGCAGAACGGGACTAGCGGGTGGATACAATGAGCAGTTCTTC
CASRTGLAGGYNEQFF
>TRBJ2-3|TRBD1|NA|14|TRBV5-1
TGCGCCAGCAGCATTGGGACAGGGGGGGATACGCAGTATTTT
CASSIGTGGDTQYF
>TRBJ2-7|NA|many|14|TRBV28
TGTGCCAGCAGTTTAGGGGGCAACTCCTACGAGCAGTACTTC
CASSLGGNSYEQYF
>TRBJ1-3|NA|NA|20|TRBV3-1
TGTGCCAGCAGCCAGGGTATGTGGGCGAACAGGCTCACATCTGGAAACACCATATATTTT
CASSQGMWANRLTSGNTIYF
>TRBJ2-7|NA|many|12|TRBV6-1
TGTGCCAGCTGGTCGGGGGCGGGGGAGCAGTACTTC
CASWSGAGEQYF
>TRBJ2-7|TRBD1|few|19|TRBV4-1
TGCGCCAGCAGCCTTCGAACGAAGGGACAGGGGATTTCCCCAAGCGAGCAGTACTTC
CASSLRTKGQGISPSEQYF
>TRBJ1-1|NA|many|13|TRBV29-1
TGCAGCGTTGCTAACGCCAGGGACACTGAAGCTTTCTTT
CSVANARDTEAFF
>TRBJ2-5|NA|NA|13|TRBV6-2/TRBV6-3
TGTGCCAGCAGTGGGGGGCAGAAAGAGACCCAGTACTTC
CASSGGQKETQYF
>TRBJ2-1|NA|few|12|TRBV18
TGTGCCAGCTCACCAGGGAACTTGGGGCAGTTCTTC
CASSPGNLGQFF
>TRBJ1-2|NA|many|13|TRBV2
TGTGCCAGCAGCGAAGACAGGAGGAGTTCCTACACCTTC
CASSEDRRSSYTF
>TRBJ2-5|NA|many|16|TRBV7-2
TGTGCCAGCAGCTTAGCGCTGGAGGGGCTCCAAGAGACCCAGTACTTC
CASSLALEGLQETQYF
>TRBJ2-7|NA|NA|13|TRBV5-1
TGCGCCAGCAGCGATACCTTTTCCTACGAGCAGTACTTC
CASSDTFSYEQYF
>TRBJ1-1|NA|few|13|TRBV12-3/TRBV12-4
TGTGCCAGCGCACAGGAACTGAGCACTGAAGCTTTCTTT
CASAQELSTEAFF